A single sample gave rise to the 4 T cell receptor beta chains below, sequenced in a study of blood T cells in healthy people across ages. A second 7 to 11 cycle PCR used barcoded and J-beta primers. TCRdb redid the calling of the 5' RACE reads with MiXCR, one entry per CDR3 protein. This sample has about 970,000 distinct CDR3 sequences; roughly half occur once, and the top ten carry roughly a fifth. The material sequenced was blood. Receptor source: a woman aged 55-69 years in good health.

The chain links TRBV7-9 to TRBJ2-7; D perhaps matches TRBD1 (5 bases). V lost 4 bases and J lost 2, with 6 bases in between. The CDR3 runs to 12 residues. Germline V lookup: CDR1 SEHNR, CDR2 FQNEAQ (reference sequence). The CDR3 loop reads CASSSRAYEQYF. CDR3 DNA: TGTGCCAGCAGCTCCAGGGCCTACGAGCAGTACTTC. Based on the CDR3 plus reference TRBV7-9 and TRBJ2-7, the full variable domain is DTGVSQNPRHKITKRGQNVTFRCDPISEHNRLYWYRQTLGQGPEFLTYFQNEAQLEKSRLLSDRFSAERPKGSFSTLEIQRTEQGDSAMYLCASSSRAYEQYFGPGTRLTVT.

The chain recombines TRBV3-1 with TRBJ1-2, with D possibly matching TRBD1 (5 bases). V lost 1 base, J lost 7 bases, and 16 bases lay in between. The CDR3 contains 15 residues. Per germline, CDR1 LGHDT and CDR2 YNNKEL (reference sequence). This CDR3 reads CASSQGAGIGFGYTF. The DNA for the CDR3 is TGTGCCAGCAGCCAAGGGGCAGGGATAGGGTTTGGCTACACCTTC.

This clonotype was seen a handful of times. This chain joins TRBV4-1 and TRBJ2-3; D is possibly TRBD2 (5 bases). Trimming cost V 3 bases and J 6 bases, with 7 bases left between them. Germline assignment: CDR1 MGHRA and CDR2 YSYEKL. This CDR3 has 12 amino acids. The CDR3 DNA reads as TGCGCCAGCAGCCACCCTAGCGATACGCAGTATTTT. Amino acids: CASSHPSDTQYF.

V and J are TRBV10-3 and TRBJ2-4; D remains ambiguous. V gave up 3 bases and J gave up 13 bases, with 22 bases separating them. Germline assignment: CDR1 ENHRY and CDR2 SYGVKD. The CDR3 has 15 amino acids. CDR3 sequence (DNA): TGTGCCATCAGTGAAGATAGAGACGTTAATTACGGGCAGTACTTC. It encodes CAISEDRDVNYGQYF.